Sequencing of this TCR beta chain was carried out in a study of CD39 and CD103 CD8 tumor-infiltrating T cells. This clone was seen more than once but under ten times. The table came from immunoSEQ multiplex PCR; TCRdb's copy has only in-frame clones and leaves some out. Of about 420 clones listed, around two thirds were seen once; the top ten hold 25% to 30%. This CDR3 has 18 amino acids. Per the germline V gene, CDR1 is MGHRA and CDR2 is YSYEKL. Trimming left V 1 base short and J 2 bases short, with 20 bases between. The sequence derives from a human donor with head and neck squamous cell carcinoma. This chain links TRBV4-1 with TRBJ1-2, with D perhaps matching TRBD1 (5 bases). The sequencing sample was made of CD39+ CD103+ CD8+ T cells sorted from a lymph node. Subset: CD103+CD39+ double-positive CD45RA- CD8 T cells. CDR3 DNA sequence: TGCGCCAGCAGCCAAGCCGCGGGACGCATCCTGATCAACTATGGCTACACCTTC. This translates into CASSQAAGRILINYGYTF.